This TCR beta chain was identified in a study of OX40 agonist ivuxolimab in advanced cancers. Here immunoSEQ multiplex PCR was the method, and the copy in TCRdb shows in-frame clones only, minus some. This table holds some 80,000 clones, roughly 84% found once. Germline loops: CDR1 KGHSH, CDR2 LQKENI. With 6 bases removed from V and 1 base from J, the gap between germline ends came to 9 bases. This CDR3 region has 13 residues. Any history of autoimmune disease or systemic immunosuppression disqualified patients. Notes on this clone: At the DNA level, this CDR3 is encoded by other sequences in the same sample as well.

The genes are TRBV18 and TRBJ1-1; the D gene is possibly TRBD1 (5 bases). This receptor was obtained from an adult with an advanced solid tumor such as melanoma, head and neck, liver or kidney cancer. The sample consisted of CD4+ or CD8+ T cells sorted from blood, taken in a trial of the OX40 agonist ivuxolimab. The DNA of the CDR3 is TGTGCCAGCTCCCGGGACGGGAACACTGAAGCTTTCTTT. This gives the protein CASSRDGNTEAFF. The complete variable domain, with remaining parts taken from reference TRBV18 and TRBJ1-1, reads NAGVMQNPRHLVRRRGQEARLRCSPMKGHSHVYWYRQLPEEGLKFMVYLQKENIIDESGMPKERFSAEFPKEGPSILRIQQVVRGDSAAYFCASSRDGNTEAFFGQGTRLTVV.